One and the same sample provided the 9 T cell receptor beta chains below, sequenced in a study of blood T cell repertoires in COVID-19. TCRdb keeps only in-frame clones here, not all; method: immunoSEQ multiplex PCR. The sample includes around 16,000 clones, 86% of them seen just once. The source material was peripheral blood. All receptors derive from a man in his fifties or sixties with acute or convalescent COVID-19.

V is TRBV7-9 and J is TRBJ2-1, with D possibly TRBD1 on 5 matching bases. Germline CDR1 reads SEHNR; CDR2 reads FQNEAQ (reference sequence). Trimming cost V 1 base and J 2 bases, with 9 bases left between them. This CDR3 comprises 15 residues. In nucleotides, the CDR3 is TGTGCCAGCAGCTTAGGTCAGGGTCCCTACAATGAGCAGTTCTTC. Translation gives CASSLGQGPYNEQFF.

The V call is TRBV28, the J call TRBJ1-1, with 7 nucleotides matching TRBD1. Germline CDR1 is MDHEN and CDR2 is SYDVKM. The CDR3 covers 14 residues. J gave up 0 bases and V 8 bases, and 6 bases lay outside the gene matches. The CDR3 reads CASWGQPMNTEAFF. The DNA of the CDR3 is TGTGCCAGCTGGGGACAGCCGATGAACACTGAAGCTTTCTTT.

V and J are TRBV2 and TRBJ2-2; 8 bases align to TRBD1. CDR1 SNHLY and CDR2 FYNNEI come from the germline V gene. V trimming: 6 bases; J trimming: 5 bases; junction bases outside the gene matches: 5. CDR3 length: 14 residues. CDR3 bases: TGTGCCAGCAGGCGGACAGGGAAAACCGGGGAGCTGTTTTTT. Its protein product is CASRRTGKTGELFF.

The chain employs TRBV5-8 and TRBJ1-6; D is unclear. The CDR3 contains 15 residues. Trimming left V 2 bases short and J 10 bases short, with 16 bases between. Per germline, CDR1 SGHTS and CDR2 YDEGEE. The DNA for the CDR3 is TGTGCCAGCAGCTTAGGCGGGAGCTCGGGCTCACCCCTCCACTTT. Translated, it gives CASSLGGSSGSPLHF.

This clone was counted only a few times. Here the CDR3 reads CASSQDLSTDTQYF. CDR3 bases: TGCGCCAGCAGCCAAGATCTAAGCACAGATACGCAGTATTTT. This chain connects TRBV4-3 to TRBJ2-3, with no clear D. V gave up 0 bases and J gave up 0 bases, with 4 bases separating them. Germline assignment: CDR1 LGHNA and CDR2 YSLEER. This CDR3 is 14 amino acids long.

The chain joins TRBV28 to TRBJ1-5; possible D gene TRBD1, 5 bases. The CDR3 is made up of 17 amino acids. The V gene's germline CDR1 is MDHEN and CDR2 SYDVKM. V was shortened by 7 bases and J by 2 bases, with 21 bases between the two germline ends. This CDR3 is CASNPWTPSLGNQPQHF. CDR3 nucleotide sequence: TGTGCCAGCAATCCATGGACACCGTCCCTGGGCAATCAGCCCCAGCATTTT.

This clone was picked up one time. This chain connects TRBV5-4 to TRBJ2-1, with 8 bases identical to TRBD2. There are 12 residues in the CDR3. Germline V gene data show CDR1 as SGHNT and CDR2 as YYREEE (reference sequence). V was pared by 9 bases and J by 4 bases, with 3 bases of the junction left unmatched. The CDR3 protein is CAMTSVYNEQFF. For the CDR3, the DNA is TGTGCCATGACTAGCGTTTACAATGAGCAGTTCTTC.

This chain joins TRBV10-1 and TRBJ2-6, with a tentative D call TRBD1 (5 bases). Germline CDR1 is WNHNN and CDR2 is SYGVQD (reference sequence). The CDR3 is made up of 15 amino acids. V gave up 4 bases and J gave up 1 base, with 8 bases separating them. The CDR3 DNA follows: TGCGCCAGCAGTGGGACACCGTCTGGGGCCAACGTCCTGACTTTC. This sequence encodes CASSGTPSGANVLTF.

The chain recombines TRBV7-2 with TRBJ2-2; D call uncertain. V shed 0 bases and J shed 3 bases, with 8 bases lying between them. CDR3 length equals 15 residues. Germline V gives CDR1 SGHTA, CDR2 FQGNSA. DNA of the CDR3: TGTGCCAGCAGCTTAGCTTTGACTTACACCGGGGAGCTGTTTTTT. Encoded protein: CASSLALTYTGELFF.